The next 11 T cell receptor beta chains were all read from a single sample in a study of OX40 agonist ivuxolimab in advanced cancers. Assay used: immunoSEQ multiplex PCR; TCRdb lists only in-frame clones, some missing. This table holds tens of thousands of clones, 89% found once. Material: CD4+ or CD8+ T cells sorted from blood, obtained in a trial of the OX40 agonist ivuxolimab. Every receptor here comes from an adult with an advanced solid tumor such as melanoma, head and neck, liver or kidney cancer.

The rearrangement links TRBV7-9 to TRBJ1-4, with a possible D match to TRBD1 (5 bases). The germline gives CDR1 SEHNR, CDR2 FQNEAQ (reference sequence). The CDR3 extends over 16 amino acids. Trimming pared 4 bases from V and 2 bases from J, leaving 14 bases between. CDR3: CASSSFMGGTNEKLFF. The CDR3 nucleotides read TGTGCCAGCAGCTCCTTTATGGGGGGTACTAATGAAAAACTGTTTTTT.

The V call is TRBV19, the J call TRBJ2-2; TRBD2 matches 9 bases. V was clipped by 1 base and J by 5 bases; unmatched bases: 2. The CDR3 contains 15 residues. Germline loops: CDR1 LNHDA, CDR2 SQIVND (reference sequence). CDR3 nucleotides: TGTGCCAGTAGTATAGTAGCGGGGGTGACCGGGGAGCTGTTTTTT. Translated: CASSIVAGVTGELFF.

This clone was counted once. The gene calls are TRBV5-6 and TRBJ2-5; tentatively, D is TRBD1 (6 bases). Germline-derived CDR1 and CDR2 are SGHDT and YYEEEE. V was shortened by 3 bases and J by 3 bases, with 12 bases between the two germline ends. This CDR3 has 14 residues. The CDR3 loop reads CASSWGHIKETQYF. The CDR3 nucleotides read TGTGCCAGCAGCTGGGGACATATAAAAGAGACCCAGTACTTC.

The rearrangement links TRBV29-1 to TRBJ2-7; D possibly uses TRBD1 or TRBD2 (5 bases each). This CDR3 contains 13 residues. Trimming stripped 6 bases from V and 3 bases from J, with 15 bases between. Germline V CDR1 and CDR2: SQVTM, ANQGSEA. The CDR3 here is CSVRDGRGYEQYF. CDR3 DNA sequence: TGCAGCGTGAGGGACGGCCGCGGCTACGAGCAGTACTTC.

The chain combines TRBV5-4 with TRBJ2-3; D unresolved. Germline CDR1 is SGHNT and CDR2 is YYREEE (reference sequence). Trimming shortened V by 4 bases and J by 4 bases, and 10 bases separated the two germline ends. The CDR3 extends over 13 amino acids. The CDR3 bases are TGTGCCAGCAGCCTCAGCGCTTCAGATACGCAGTATTTT. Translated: CASSLSASDTQYF.

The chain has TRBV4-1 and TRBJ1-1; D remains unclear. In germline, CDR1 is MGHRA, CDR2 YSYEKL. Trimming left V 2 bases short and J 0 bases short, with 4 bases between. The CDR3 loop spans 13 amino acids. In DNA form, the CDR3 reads TGCGCCAGCAGCCAAACAGTGAACACTGAAGCTTTCTTT. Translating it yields CASSQTVNTEAFF.

The CDR3 is CASSLRTANTGELFF. CDR3 sequence (DNA): TGTGCCAGCAGCTTGAGGACAGCGAACACCGGGGAGCTGTTTTTT. The V and J genes are TRBV7-8 and TRBJ2-2, with D perhaps matching TRBD1 (6 bases). The CDR3 spans 15 residues. Germline V lookup: CDR1 SGHVS, CDR2 FQNEAQ. The V and J ends lost 3 bases and 0 bases respectively, with 8 bases between them.

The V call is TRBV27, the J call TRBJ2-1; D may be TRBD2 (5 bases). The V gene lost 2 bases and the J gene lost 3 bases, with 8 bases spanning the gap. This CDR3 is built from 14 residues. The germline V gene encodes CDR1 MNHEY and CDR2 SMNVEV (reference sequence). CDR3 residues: CASSLEGGYNEQFF. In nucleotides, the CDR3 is TGTGCCAGCAGTTTAGAAGGAGGCTACAATGAGCAGTTCTTC.

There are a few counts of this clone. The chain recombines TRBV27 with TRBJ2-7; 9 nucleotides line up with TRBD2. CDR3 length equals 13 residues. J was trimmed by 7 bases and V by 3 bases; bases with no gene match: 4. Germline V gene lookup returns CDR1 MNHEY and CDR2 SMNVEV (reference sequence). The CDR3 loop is CASSFGSGGEQYF. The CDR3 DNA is TGTGCCAGCAGTTTTGGTAGCGGGGGTGAGCAGTACTTC.

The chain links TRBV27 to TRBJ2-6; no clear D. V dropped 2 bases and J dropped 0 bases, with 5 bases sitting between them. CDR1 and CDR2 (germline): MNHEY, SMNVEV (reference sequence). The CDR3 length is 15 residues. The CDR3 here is CASSLMRSGANVLTF. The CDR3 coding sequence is TGTGCCAGCAGTTTAATGCGCTCTGGGGCCAACGTCCTGACTTTC.

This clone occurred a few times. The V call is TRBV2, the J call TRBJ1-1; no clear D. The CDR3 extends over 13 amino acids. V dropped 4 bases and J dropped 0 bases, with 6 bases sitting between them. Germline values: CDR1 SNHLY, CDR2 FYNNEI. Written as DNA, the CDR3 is TGTGCCAGCAGTGCAGGTCTGAACACTGAAGCTTTCTTT. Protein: CASSAGLNTEAFF.